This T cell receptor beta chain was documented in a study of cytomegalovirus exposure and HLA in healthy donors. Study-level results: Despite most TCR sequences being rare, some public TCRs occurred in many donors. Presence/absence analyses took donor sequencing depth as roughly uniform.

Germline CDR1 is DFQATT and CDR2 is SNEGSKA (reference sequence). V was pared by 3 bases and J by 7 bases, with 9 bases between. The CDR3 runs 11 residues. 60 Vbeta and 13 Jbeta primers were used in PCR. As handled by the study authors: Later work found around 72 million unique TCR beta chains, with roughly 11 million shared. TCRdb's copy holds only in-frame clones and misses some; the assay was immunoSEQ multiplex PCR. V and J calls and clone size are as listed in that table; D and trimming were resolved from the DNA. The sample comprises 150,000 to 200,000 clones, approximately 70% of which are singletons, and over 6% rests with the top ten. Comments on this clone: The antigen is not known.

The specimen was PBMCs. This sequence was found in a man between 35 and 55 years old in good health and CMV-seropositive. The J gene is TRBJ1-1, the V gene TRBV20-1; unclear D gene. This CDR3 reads CSARGGDEAFF. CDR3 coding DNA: TGCAGTGCTAGGGGCGGGGATGAAGCTTTCTTT.